This TCR beta chain was sequenced for a study of blood T cell repertoires in COVID-19. This CDR3 comprises 16 residues. The germline CDR1 and CDR2 sequences are SGHAT and FQNNGV. With 2 bases removed from V and 5 bases from J, the gap between germline ends came to 19 bases. Method: immunoSEQ multiplex PCR; TCRdb's copy keeps in-frame clones and lacks some. This repertoire shows more than 65,000 clones, about 81% found once; its top ten account for roughly 13%. The receptor comes from a woman older than 75 with acute or convalescent COVID-19. The J gene is TRBJ2-7, the V gene TRBV11-2, with a weak D call TRBD1 (6 bases). The sequenced sample was peripheral blood. CDR3 coding DNA: TGTGCCAGCAGCTTATCGTTTAGTAGGGGGATCGACGAGCAGTACTTC. This codes for CASSLSFSRGIDEQYF.